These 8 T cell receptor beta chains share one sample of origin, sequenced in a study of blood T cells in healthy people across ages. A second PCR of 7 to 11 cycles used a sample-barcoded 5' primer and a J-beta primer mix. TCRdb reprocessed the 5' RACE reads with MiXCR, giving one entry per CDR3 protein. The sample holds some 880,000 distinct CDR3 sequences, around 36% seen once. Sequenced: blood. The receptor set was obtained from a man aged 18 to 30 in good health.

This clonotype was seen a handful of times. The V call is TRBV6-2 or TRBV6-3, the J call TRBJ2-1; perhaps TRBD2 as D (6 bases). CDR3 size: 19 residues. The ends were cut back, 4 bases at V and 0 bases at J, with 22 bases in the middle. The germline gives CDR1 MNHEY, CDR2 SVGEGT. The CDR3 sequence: CASSSGLKGKSSSYNEQFF. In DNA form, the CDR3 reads TGTGCCAGCAGTTCGGGACTCAAGGGTAAATCTAGCTCCTACAATGAGCAGTTCTTC.

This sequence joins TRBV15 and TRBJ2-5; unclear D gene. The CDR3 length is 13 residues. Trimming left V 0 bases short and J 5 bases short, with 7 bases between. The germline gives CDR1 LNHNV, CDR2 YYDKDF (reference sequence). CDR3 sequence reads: CATSRDRWETQYF. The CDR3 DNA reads TGTGCCACCAGCAGAGATCGATGGGAGACCCAGTACTTC.

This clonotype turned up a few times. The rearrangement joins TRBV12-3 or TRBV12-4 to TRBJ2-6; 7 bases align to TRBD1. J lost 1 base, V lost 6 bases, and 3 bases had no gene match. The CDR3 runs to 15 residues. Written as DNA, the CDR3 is TGTGCCAGCAGAAAGGACAGGTCTGGGGCCAACGTCCTGACTTTC. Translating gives CASRKDRSGANVLTF.

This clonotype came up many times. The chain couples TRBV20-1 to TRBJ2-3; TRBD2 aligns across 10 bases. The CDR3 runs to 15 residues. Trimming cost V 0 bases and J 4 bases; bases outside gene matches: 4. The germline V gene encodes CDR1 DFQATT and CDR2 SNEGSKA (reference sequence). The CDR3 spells CSARDVLAGADTQYF. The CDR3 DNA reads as TGCAGTGCTAGAGATGTCCTAGCGGGGGCAGATACGCAGTATTTT.

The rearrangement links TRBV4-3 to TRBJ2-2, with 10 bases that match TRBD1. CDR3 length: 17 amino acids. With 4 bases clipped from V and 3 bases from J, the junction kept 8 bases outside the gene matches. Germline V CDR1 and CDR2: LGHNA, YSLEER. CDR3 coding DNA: TGCGCCAGCAGCCGAGACGTCGGGACAGGGGACACCGGGGAGCTGTTTTTT. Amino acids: CASSRDVGTGDTGELFF.

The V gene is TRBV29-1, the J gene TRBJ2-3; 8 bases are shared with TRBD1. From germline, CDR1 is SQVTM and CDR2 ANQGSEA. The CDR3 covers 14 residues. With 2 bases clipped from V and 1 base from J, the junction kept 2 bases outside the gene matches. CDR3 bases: TGCAGCGTTGAACCAGGGGGCGGCACAGATACGCAGTATTTT. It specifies CSVEPGGGTDTQYF.

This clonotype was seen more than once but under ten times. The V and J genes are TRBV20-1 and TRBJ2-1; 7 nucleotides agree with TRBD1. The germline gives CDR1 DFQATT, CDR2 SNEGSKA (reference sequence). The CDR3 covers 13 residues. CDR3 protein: CSAPGQTYNEQFF. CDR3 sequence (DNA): TGCAGCGCTCCGGGACAGACCTACAATGAGCAGTTCTTC.

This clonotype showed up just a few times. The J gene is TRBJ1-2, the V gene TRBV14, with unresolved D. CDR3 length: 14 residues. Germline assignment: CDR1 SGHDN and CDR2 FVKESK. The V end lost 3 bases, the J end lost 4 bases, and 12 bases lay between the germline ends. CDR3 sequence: CASSQLGQLYGYTF. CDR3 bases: TGTGCCAGCAGCCAGCTAGGGCAACTCTATGGCTACACCTTC.